This entry is about one T cell receptor beta chain. The antigen is undetermined. Using a CD8+CD4-CCR7+CD45RA+ phenotype, naive CD8 T cells were sorted. The data are from a study of molecular identifiers for immune sequencing clone quantification. Regarding the study as a whole: The share of molecules held by clones above 20 RNA copies was over 97% in effector cells and under 1% in naive cells. A shared barcode on identical TCR molecules could lead to underestimated sizes for highly expanded clones. More than 800,000 naive cells reportedly did not prevent detection of spiked Jurkat TCR RNA from one cell.

MiXCR, applied by TCRdb to the PCR reads, yields one record per CDR3 protein. The sample lists 60,000 to 75,000 distinct CDR3 sequences; around 20% were seen once. This CDR3 is 12 amino acids long. Trimming cost V 3 bases and J 13 bases; bases outside gene matches: 2. The chain has TRBV12-3 or TRBV12-4 and TRBJ2-4, with 11 positions matching TRBD2. The sequencing sample was made of naive CD8+ T cells from blood, with Jurkat cell RNA spiked in. Stated subset: FACS-sorted CD8+CD4-CCR7+CD45RA+ naive T cells. The receptor's source is a human donor in good health. Some libraries in this study had Jurkat cell RNA spiked in. The CDR3 region has the DNA TGTGCCAGCAGTTTGGGACTAGCGGAACAGTACTTC. Translating gives CASSLGLAEQYF.